This T cell receptor beta chain emerged from a study of cytomegalovirus exposure and HLA in healthy donors. The PCR used 60 Vbeta and 13 Jbeta primers. Generated by immunoSEQ multiplex PCR, the TCRdb table keeps only in-frame clones and is missing some. The repertoire includes 280,000 or so clones, about 90% of them detected once, and 2% to 3% sits in the top ten. Between the trimmed V and J ends, which lost 6 bases and 0 bases, there was a span of 9 bases. There are 14 residues in the CDR3. Germline V gene data show CDR1 as PRHDT and CDR2 as FYEKMQ (reference sequence). V usage is TRBV13 and J usage is TRBJ1-3, with a possible D match to TRBD1 (6 bases). The material sequenced was PBMCs. The TCR originated in a woman in her late teens or twenties in good health and CMV-seronegative. The chain's CDR3 is CASSTGLSGNTIYF. Written as DNA, the CDR3 is TGTGCCAGCAGTACAGGGCTCTCTGGAAACACCATATATTTT.